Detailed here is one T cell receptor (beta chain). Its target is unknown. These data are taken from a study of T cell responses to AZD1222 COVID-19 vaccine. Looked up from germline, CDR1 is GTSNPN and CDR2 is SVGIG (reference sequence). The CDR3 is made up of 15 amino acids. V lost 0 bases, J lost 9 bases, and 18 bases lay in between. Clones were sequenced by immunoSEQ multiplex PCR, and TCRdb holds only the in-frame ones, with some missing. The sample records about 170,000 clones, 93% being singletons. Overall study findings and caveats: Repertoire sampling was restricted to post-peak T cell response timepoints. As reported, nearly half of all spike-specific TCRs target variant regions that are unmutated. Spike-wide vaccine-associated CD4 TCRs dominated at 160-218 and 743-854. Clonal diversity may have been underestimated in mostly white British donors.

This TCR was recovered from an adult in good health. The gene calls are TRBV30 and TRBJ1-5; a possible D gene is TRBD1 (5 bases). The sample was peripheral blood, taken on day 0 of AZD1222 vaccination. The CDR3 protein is CAWSVPGTPVGPQHF. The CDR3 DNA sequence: TGTGCCTGGAGTGTACCTGGGACTCCTGTAGGGCCCCAGCATTTT.